This T cell receptor (beta chain) stems from a study of blood T cell repertoires in COVID-19. Study information: Sites across the United States, Italy and Spain contributed samples from acute and convalescent COVID-19. PBMCs, B-cell-depleted T cells, or T cells were the source of the cDNA or gDNA that made up the material.

In the study's own analysis: Cell counts per sample came from amplifying reference gene primers. TCRdb keeps only in-frame clones here, not all; method: immunoSEQ multiplex PCR. That table is the source of V, J and clone size, and D and trimming were worked out from the DNA. Of over 35,000 clones in the sample, 70% to 90% are singletons; the top ten hold roughly 9.9%. The J segment lost 0 bases and the V segment lost 7 bases, leaving 11 bases of the junction unmatched. The CDR3 spans 16 residues. Looked up from germline, CDR1 is LGHDT and CDR2 is YNNKEL (reference sequence). What was sequenced was peripheral blood. The chain couples TRBV3-1 (or the pseudogene TRBV3-2) to TRBJ1-1; the match to TRBD1 covers 7 bases. The TCR was taken from a human donor in a cohort sampled during active COVID-19. CDR3 residues: CASKATGTDMNTEAFF. The CDR3 DNA follows: TGTGCCAGCAAAGCTACGGGGACAGATATGAACACTGAAGCTTTCTTT.